This T cell receptor (beta chain) was captured in a study of cytomegalovirus exposure and HLA in healthy donors. Primers for the PCR totalled 60 Vbeta and 13 Jbeta. Libraries were prepared by immunoSEQ multiplex PCR; TCRdb keeps only in-frame clonotypes and omits some of them. The data contain about 130,000 clones, around 74% of them seen just once; the ten biggest clones take up about 4.3%. Findings and caveats of the study: Later on, a genetic analysis was performed. It linked a missense variant in DCLRE1C with V- and J-gene trimming of TCR beta. Reports indicate that TCR beta sequences accurately predicted the HLA-A and HLA-B alleles of most subjects. Approximately 17,000 TCR beta sequences were associated with HLA alleles at 0.05 false discovery rate in a later analysis.

A word on this clone: Its target is not known.

Germline CDR1 is SQVTM and CDR2 is ANQGSEA. Trimming left V 4 bases short and J 9 bases short, with 15 bases between. The CDR3 runs to 12 residues. Donors showed nominal health when sampled, although they likely had unrecorded immune exposures. The chain uses TRBV29-1 and TRBJ1-1; D is ambiguous. The receptor comes from a young man in good health and CMV-seropositive. The sequenced sample consisted of PBMCs. CDR3 sequence reads: CSVGHHKHQAFF. Written as DNA, the CDR3 is TGCAGCGTTGGGCATCATAAACATCAAGCTTTCTTT.